This TCR beta chain emerged from a study of B cell selection in AIRE deficiency. Whole-study findings and limits: Healthy donors alone shared 31.6% of 4,000 or so Treg sequences; patients alone more than 8.5%.

Comments on this clone: Its antigen is currently unknown.

Repertoires were generated with immunoSEQ multiplex PCR, while TCRdb's copy carries only in-frame clones and drops some. The sample holds under 20,000 clones, around 93% seen once. Regulatory T cells were sorted as CD4+CD25hiCD127low/negative. Germline loops: CDR1 SQVTM, CDR2 ANQGSEA. Trimming took off 3 bases at V and 1 base at J, with 9 bases between the two ends. The CDR3 runs 13 residues. The sequencing input was CD4+CD25+ Tregs sorted from PBMCs. The genes are TRBV29-1 and TRBJ1-1; D remains ambiguous. This receptor was identified in a human donor in good health. In DNA form, the CDR3 reads TGCAGCGTTGAGTATCGGGGGAACACTGAAGCTTTCTTT. Translation: CSVEYRGNTEAFF. Variable domain in full (rest from reference TRBV29-1 and TRBJ1-1): SAVISQKPSRDICQRGTSLTIQCQVDSQVTMMFWYRQQPGQSLTLIATANQGSEATYESGFVIDKFPISRPNLTFSTLTVSNMSPEDSSIYLCSVEYRGNTEAFFGQGTRLTVV.